This T cell receptor beta chain was identified in a study of blood T cell repertoires in COVID-19. Study-level background: Researchers got acute and convalescent COVID-19 samples from the United States, Italy and Spain. In each case, the material was cDNA or gDNA derived from T cells, B-cell-depleted T cells, or PBMCs.

In the original analysis: Reference gene primer amplification gave estimated nucleated cell counts. Sequenced by immunoSEQ multiplex PCR; TCRdb stores in-frame clones only, minus some. Clone size and V and J calls were adopted from that table, with D and trimming inferred from the DNA. The table has 60,000 to 75,000 clones, around 87% seen once. This clone was recorded once. This CDR3 comprises 13 residues. V was trimmed by 6 bases and J by 4 bases, leaving 13 bases between them. Germline V gives CDR1 SGHNT, CDR2 YYREEE (reference sequence). Sample: peripheral blood. The source is a man aged 55 to 69 with acute or convalescent COVID-19. The genes are TRBV5-4 and TRBJ1-2; D perhaps matches TRBD1 (6 bases). DNA of the CDR3: TGTGCCAGCAACATGGACAGTAGCTATGGCTACACCTTC. Translating it yields CASNMDSSYGYTF.